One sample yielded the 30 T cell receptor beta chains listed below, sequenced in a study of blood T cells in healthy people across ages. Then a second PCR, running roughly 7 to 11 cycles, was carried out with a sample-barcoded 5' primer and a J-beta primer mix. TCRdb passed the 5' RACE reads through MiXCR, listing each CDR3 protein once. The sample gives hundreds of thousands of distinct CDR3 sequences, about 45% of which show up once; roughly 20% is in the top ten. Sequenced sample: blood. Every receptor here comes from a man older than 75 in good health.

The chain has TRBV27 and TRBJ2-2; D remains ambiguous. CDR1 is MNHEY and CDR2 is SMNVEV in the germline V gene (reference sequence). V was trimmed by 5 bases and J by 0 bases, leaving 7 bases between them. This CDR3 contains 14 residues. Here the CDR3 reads CASSVIANTGELFF. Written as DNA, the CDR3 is TGTGCCAGCAGTGTAATAGCGAACACCGGGGAGCTGTTTTTT.

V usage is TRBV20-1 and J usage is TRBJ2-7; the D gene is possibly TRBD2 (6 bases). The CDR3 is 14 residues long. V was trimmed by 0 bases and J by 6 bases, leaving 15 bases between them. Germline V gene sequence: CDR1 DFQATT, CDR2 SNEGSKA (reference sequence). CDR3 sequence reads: CSARDMEGRCEQYF. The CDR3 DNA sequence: TGCAGTGCTAGAGATATGGAGGGGAGGTGCGAGCAGTACTTC.

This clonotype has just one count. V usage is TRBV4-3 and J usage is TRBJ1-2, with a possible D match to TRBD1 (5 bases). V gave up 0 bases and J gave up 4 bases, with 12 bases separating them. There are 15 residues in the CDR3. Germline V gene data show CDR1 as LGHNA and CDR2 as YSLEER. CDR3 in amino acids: CASSQDLTGLYGYTF. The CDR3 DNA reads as TGCGCCAGCAGCCAAGACCTTACGGGACTCTATGGCTACACCTTC.

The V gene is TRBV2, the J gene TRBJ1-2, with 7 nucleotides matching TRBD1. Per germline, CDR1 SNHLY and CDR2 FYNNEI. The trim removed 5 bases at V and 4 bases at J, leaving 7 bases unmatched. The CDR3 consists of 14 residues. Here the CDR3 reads CASSSQGLGYGYTF. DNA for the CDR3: TGTGCCAGCAGTTCACAGGGGCTGGGCTATGGCTACACCTTC. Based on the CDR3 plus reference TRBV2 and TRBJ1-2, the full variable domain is EPEVTQTPSHQVTQMGQEVILRCVPISNHLYFYWYRQILGQKVEFLVSFYNNEISEKSEIFDDQFSVERPDGSNFTLKIRSTKLEDSAMYFCASSSQGLGYGYTFGSGTRLTVV.

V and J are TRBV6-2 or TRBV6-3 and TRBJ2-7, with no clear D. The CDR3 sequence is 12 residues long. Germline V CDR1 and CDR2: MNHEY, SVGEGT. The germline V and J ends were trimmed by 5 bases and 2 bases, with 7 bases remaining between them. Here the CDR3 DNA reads TGTGCCAGCAGTACCGATGCCTACGAGCAGTACTTC. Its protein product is CASSTDAYEQYF.

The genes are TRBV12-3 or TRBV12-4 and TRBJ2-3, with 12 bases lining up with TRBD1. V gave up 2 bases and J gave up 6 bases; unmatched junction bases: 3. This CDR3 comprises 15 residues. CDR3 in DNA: TGTGCCAGCAGTTTACTGGGACAGGGGGCGGATACGCAGTATTTT. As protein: CASSLLGQGADTQYF.

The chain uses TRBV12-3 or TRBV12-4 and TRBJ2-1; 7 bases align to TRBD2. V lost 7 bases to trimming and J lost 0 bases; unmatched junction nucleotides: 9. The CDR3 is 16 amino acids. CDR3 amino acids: CASTHSGSSSYNEQFF. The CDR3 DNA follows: TGTGCCAGCACCCATAGCGGGTCAAGCTCCTACAATGAGCAGTTCTTC.

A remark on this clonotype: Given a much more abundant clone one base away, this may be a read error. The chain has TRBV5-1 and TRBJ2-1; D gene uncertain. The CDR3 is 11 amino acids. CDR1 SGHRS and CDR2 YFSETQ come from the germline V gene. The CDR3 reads CARSFGNEQFF. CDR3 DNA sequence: TGCGCCCGCAGCTTCGGAAATGAGCAGTTCTTC.

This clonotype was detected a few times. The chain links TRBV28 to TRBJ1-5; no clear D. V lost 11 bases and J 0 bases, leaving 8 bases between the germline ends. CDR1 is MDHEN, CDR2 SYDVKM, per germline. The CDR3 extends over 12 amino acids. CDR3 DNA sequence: TGTGCCTGCCACAGTAGCAATCAGCCCCAGCATTTT. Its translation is CACHSSNQPQHF.

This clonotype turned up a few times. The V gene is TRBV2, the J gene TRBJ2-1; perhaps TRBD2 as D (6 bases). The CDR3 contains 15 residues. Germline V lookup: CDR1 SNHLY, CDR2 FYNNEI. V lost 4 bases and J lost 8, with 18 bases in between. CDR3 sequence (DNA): TGTGCCAGCAGTGGTCATGGTCCAACGGGGGATGAGCAGTTCTTC. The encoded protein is CASSGHGPTGDEQFF. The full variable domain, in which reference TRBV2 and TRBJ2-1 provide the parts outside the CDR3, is EPEVTQTPSHQVTQMGQEVILRCVPISNHLYFYWYRQILGQKVEFLVSFYNNEISEKSEIFDDQFSVERPDGSNFTLKIRSTKLEDSAMYFCASSGHGPTGDEQFFGPGTRLTVL.

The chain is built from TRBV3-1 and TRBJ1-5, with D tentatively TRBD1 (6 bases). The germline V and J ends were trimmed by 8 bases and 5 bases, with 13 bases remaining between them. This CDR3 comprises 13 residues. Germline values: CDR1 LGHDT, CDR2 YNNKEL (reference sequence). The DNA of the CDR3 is TGTGCCAGCGGCAGGGGAGGGGATCAGCCCCAGCATTTT. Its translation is CASGRGGDQPQHF.

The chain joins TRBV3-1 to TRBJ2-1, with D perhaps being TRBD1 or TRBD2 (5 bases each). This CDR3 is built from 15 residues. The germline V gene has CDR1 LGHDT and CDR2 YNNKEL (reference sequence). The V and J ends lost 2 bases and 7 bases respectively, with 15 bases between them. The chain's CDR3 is CASSQWGYMSNEQFF. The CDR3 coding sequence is TGTGCCAGCAGCCAATGGGGGTATATGTCGAATGAGCAGTTCTTC.

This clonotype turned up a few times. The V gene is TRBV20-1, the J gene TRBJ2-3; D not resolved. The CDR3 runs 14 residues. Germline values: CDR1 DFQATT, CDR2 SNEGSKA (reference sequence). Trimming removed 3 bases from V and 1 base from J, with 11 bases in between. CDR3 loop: CSARIADRTDTQYF. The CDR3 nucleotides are TGCAGTGCTAGGATCGCGGATCGCACAGATACGCAGTATTTT.

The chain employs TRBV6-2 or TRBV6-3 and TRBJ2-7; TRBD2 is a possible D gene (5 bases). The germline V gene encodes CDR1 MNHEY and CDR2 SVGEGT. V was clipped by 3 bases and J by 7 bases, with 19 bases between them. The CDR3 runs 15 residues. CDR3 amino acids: CASSYSEGSYNEQYF. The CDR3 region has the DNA TGTGCCAGCAGTTATAGCGAGGGCTCCTACAATGAGCAGTACTTC.

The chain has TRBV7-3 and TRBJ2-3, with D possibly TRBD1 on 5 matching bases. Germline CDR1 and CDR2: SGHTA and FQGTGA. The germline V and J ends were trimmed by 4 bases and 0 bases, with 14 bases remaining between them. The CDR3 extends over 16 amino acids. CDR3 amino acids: CASSSADSLSTDTQYF. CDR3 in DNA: TGTGCCAGCAGCTCCGCCGACAGTCTTAGCACAGATACGCAGTATTTT. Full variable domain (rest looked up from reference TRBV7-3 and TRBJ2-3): GAGVSQTPSNKVTEKGKYVELRCDPISGHTALYWYRQSLGQGPEFLIYFQGTGAADDSGLPNDRFFAVRPEGSVSTLKIQRTERGDSAVYLCASSSADSLSTDTQYFGPGTRLTVL.

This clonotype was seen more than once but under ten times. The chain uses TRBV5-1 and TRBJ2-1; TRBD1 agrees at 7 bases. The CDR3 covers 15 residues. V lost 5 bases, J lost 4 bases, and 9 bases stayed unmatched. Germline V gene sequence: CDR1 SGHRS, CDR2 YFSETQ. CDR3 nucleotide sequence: TGCGCCAGCAGGACGACAGGGAGCCCTTACAATGAGCAGTTCTTC. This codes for CASRTTGSPYNEQFF.

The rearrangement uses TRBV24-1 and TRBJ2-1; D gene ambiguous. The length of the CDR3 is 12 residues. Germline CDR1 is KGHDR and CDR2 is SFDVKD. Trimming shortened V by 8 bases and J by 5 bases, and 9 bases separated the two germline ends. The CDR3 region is CATKDRDNEQFF. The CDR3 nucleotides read TGTGCCACCAAAGACCGGGACAATGAGCAGTTCTTC.

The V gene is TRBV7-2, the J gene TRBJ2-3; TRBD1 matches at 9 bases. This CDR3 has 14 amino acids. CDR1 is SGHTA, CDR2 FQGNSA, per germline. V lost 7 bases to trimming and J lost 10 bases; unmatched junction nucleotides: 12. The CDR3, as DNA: TGTGCCAGCAACGCGGGACAGGGTAATCAGGCGCAGTATTTT. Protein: CASNAGQGNQAQYF. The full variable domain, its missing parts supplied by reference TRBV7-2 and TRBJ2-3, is GAGVSQSPSNKVTEKGKDVELRCDPISGHTALYWYRQSLGQGLEFLIYFQGNSAPDKSGLPSDRFSAERTGGSVSTLTIQRTQQEDSAVYLCASNAGQGNQAQYFGPGTRLTVL.

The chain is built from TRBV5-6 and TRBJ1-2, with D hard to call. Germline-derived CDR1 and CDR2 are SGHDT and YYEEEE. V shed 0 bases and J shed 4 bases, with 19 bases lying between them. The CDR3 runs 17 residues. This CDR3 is CASSLGHPGISLYGYTF. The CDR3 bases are TGTGCCAGCAGCTTGGGCCATCCGGGGATTTCTCTCTATGGCTACACCTTC.

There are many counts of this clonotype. The chain's CDR3 is CSGRGTRTDTQYF. Written as DNA, the CDR3 is TGCAGCGGCCGGGGCACGCGAACAGATACGCAGTATTTT. The V gene is TRBV29-1, the J gene TRBJ2-3; tentatively, D is TRBD1 or TRBD2 (5 bases each). The CDR3 is 13 residues long. Trimming stripped 7 bases from V and 3 bases from J, with 14 bases between. Germline loops: CDR1 SQVTM, CDR2 ANQGSEA.

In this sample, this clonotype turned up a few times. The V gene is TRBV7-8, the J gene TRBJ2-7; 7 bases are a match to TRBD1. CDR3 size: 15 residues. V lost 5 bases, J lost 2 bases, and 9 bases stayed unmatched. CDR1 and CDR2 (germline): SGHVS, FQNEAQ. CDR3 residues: CASSPQGNEPYEQYF. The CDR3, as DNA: TGTGCCAGCAGCCCACAGGGGAACGAGCCCTACGAGCAGTACTTC.

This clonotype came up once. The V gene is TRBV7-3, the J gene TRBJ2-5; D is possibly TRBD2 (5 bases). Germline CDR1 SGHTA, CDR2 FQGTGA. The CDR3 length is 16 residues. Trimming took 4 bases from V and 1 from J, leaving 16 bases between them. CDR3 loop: CASSSHPVSGQETQYF. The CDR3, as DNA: TGTGCCAGCAGCTCCCACCCAGTCAGCGGCCAAGAGACCCAGTACTTC.

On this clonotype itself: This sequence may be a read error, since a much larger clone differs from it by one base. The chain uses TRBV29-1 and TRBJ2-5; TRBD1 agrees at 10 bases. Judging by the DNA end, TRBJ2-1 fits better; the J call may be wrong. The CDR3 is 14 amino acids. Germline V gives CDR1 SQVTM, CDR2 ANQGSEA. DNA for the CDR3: TGCAGCGTCCTTGAGACAGGGGGCCAAGAGACCCAGTTCTTC. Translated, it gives CSVLETGGQETQFF.

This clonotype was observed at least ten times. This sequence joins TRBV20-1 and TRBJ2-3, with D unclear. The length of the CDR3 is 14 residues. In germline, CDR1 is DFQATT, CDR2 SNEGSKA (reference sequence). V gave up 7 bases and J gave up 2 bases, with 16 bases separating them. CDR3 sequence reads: CSVPPALLTDTQYF. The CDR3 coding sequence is TGCAGTGTCCCCCCTGCGCTGCTCACAGATACGCAGTATTTT.

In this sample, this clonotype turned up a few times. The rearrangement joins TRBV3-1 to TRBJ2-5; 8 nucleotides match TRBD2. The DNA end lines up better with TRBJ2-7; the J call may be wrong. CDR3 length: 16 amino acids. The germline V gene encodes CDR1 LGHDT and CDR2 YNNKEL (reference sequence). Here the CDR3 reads CASSQDGASGHYEQYF. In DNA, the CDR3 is TGTGCCAGCAGCCAAGATGGAGCTAGCGGGCACTACGAGCAGTACTTC.

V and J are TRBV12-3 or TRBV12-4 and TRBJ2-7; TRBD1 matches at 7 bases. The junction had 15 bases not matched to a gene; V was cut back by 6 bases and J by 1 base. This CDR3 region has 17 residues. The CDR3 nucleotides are TGTGCCAGCAGCAAGCCCCTAGTACAGGGGCTGTCCTACGAGCAGTACTTC. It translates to CASSKPLVQGLSYEQYF.

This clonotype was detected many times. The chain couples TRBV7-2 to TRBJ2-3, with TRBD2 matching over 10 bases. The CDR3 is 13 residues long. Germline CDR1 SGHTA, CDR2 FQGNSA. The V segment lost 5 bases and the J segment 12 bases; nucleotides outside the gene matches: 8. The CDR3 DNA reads TGTGCCAGCAGCGTAGAGGCTAGCGGGAGCCAGTATTTT. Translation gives CASSVEASGSQYF. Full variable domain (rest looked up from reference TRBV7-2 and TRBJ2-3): GAGVSQSPSNKVTEKGKDVELRCDPISGHTALYWYRQSLGQGLEFLIYFQGNSAPDKSGLPSDRFSAERTGGSVSTLTIQRTQQEDSAVYLCASSVEASGSQYFGPGTRLTVL.

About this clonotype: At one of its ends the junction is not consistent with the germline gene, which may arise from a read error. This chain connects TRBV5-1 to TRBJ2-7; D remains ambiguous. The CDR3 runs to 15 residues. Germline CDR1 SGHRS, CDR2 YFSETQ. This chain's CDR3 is CASSRTTGLNYERYF. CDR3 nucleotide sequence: TGCGCCAGCAGCCGCACCACGGGTCTCAACTACGAGCGGTACTTC.

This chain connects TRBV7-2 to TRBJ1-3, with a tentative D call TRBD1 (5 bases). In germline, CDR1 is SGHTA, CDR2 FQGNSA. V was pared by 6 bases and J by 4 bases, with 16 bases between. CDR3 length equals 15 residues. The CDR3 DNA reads TGTACCAGCAGTCAGGGCGCTATGGCCGGAAACACCATATATTTT. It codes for CTSSQGAMAGNTIYF. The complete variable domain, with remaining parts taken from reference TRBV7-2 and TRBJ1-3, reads GAGVSQSPSNKVTEKGKDVELRCDPISGHTALYWYRQSLGQGLEFLIYFQGNSAPDKSGLPSDRFSAERTGGSVSTLTIQRTQQEDSAVYLCTSSQGAMAGNTIYFGEGSWLTVV.

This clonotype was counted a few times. The CDR3 DNA reads TGTGCCAGCAGTTCACCCTTGGAGCAGTACTTC. This sequence encodes CASSSPLEQYF. J is TRBJ2-5 and V is TRBV27; no firm D call. Trimming pared 4 bases from V and 11 bases from J, leaving 11 bases between. The V gene's germline CDR1 is MNHEY and CDR2 SMNVEV (reference sequence). The CDR3 extends over 11 amino acids.